This TCR beta chain comes out of a study of early stage breast cancer tumors. The study, taken as a whole, reports: Compared with adjacent normal breast, tumors showed roughly 2.5-fold denser, more clonal T cells. Commonly generated sequences made up most enriched TCRB sequences shared between patients. Tumor and normal breast were distinguished via blood comparison in about 90% of the 16 patients.

A word on this clone: What it binds is unknown.

Looked up from germline, CDR1 is SGHTA and CDR2 is FQGNSA. CDR3 length: 15 residues. V trimming: 2 bases; J trimming: 5 bases; junction bases outside the gene matches: 8. Libraries were prepared by immunoSEQ multiplex PCR; TCRdb keeps only in-frame clonotypes and omits some of them. The data contain nearly 25,000 clones, 65% to 75% of them seen just once; the ten biggest clones take up about 10%. What was sequenced was breast tumor tissue. V is TRBV7-2 and J is TRBJ2-5; 7 nucleotides agree with TRBD2. The receptor's source is a person in their sixties with breast cancer. The CDR3, as DNA: TGTGCCAGCAGCTTATGGGCGGGAGCGGGGGAGACCCAGTACTTC. This encodes CASSLWAGAGETQYF.